This TCR beta chain was identified in a study of blood T cell repertoires in COVID-19 (dated by TCRdb to 2019 to 2021). The study in broad terms: Collaborator samples came from the United States, Italy and Spain and covered acute and convalescent phases of COVID-19. The material from the prospective study consisted of cDNA or gDNA derived from T cells, B-cell-depleted T cells, or PBMCs. Subjects who had been exposed to COVID-19, were actively infected with it, or had recovered from it provided the deeply sampled blood TCRbeta repertoires that made up the dataset. The repertoires were made available in a free public database intended to serve as a resource for research on the immune response to SARS-CoV-2. The samples were drawn from two sources: the first 160 participants of the ongoing ImmuneRACE study, and 1,000 to 1,500 subjects contributed by 6 global collaborators. A de-identified subject ID, COVID-19 status, age in years and sex were almost always included in the sample metadata. Where available, HLA class I and class II types were taken from metadata supplied by the sample provider and were not determined by assay-based typing. What the authors observed across the whole study: How much clinical and demographic metadata was included differed by source and by participant, and the metadata was provided uncurated.

TCRbeta CDR3 regions were amplified from genomic DNA using the immunoSEQ Assay, a bias-controlled multiplex PCR. The study's own analysis went as follows. The number of nucleated cells in each sample was estimated by amplification of reference gene primers within the assay. To quantify the absolute abundance of each unique TCRbeta CDR3 rearrangement, sequence reads were collapsed and filtered. Productive Simpson clonality was computed per sample as the square root of Simpson's diversity index over productive rearrangements. TCRdb limited this immuneACCESS table to in-frame rearrangements with V and J called. A share of clones is missing; checked studies link under half to unresolved V genes, and the rest is unexplained. The V and J calls and the clone size are those of that table, but D and trimming were determined from the DNA. For this sample the table gives under 300,000 clones, of which 85% to 90% were detected only once. The leading ten clones occupy about 2% of the sample.

This clone was observed once. Its cognate antigen has yet to be identified. The input lacks base qualities; no much larger clone sits a single base away. The germline V gene gives CDR1 as SGHTA and CDR2 as FQGTGA. The CDR3 covers 14 residues, taking in both the cysteine and the phenylalanine. Of the read, only the CDR3 DNA is kept; its 42 bases are in frame from base 1. Relative to germline, V is missing 3 bases and J is missing 10 bases, with 5 bases of the junction outside any gene match. In the prospective study, participants were about 18 to 95 years old, resided in fewer than 25 geographic areas of the United States, and were enrolled through a virtual design. Cohort assignment in the prospective study relied on participant-reported clinical history from a screening survey and a study questionnaire. Recovered participants in ImmuneRACE Cohort 3 were defined as having two consecutive negative NP/OP PCR tests, clearance from a healthcare professional, or resolution of symptoms. In the prospective study, mobile phlebotomists collected whole blood, serum and a nasopharyngeal or oropharyngeal swab from each participant. Over an approximately 2-month period, participants in the prospective study had the option of providing additional blood draws and questionnaires. Before DNA extraction, blood samples from the prospective study were shipped at room temperature or frozen.

The sequence was collected from a woman aged 60-75 years who had recovered from COVID-19. Rearrangement joined TRBV7-3 to TRBJ1-6; 8 nucleotides in the junction match TRBD1. Sample: PBMCs or T cells enriched from blood (not recorded which). The DNA is TGTGCCAGCAGCTTCACAGGGGGACAGTCACCCCTCCACTTT. It translates to CASSFTGGQSPLHF.